This record looks at one T cell receptor (beta chain) sequence and its context. No antigen is known for it. Sequencing was performed with immunoSEQ multiplex PCR; in TCRdb, only in-frame clones are kept and a portion is missing. The sample consists of around 2.5 million clones, approximately 93% of them appearing once. This entry comes from a study of shared clonotypes between healthy human individuals. General study findings and limits: It was the non-shared clonotypes that had lower generation probabilities than clonotypes shared by all four donors.

CDR1 and CDR2 from the germline V gene are SGHRS and YFSETQ. V trimming: 3 bases; J trimming: 7 bases; junction bases outside the gene matches: 10. This CDR3 is built from 16 residues. The origin of this receptor is a man aged 18-30 years in good health. Some clones in this sample may be carry-over from other donors' samples. J is TRBJ1-4 and V is TRBV5-1; 9 bases are a match to TRBD1. Material for sequencing was naive CD4+ T cells from PBMCs. Subset specified: CD45RA+ positively selected. Here the CDR3 reads CASSSHSGTGREKLFF. DNA of the CDR3: TGCGCCAGCAGCTCTCATTCCGGGACAGGGCGTGAAAAACTGTTTTTT.